The present TCR beta chain was sequenced within a study of blood T cell repertoires in COVID-19. Generated by immunoSEQ multiplex PCR, the TCRdb table keeps only in-frame clones and is missing some. The repertoire holds 250,000 to 350,000 clones, 89% seen once, with roughly 2.8% in the top ten. CDR3 length: 15 residues. The trim removed 0 bases at V and 9 bases at J, leaving 4 bases unmatched. In germline, CDR1 is SGHRS, CDR2 YFSETQ. The source is a woman aged 45-60 years who had been exposed to COVID-19. The specimen sequenced was PBMCs or T cells enriched from blood (not recorded which). The J gene is TRBJ1-6, the V gene TRBV5-1, with 9 bases that match TRBD1. Here the CDR3 DNA reads TGCGCCAGCAGCTTGGGGGGACAGGGACGTTCACCCCTCCACTTT. Encoded protein: CASSLGGQGRSPLHF.